These 23 T cell receptor beta chains share one sample of origin, sequenced in a study of CD8 T cells in ankylosing spondylitis. MiXCR, run by TCRdb on the 5' RACE reads, gives a single entry per CDR3 protein. The sample lists 250,000 to 300,000 distinct CDR3 sequences, roughly 20% seen once, with around 8% in the top ten. Sequencing was carried out using blood, either unsorted or a sorted T cell fraction (not recorded which). The origin of the receptors is a male donor with ankylosing spondylitis or in good health (not recorded which).

This clonotype appeared many times. The rearrangement uses TRBV10-3 and TRBJ2-1; TRBD2 agrees at 10 bases. This CDR3 spans 15 amino acids. J gave up 4 bases and V 6 bases, and 6 bases lay outside the gene matches. Per germline, CDR1 ENHRY and CDR2 SYGVKD. Here the CDR3 DNA reads TGTGCCATCAGACCCACGACTAGCGGGTACAATGAGCAGTTCTTC. Translating gives CAIRPTTSGYNEQFF.

This clonotype was counted between two and nine times. The V gene is TRBV20-1, the J gene TRBJ1-5; a possible D gene is TRBD1 (6 bases). The germline V and J ends were trimmed by 6 bases and 2 bases, with 17 bases remaining between them. CDR1 DFQATT and CDR2 SNEGSKA come from the germline V gene (reference sequence). The CDR3 runs 15 residues. This chain's CDR3 is CSAQRGGAGNQPQHF. CDR3 DNA sequence: TGCAGTGCCCAAAGAGGGGGGGCGGGCAATCAGCCCCAGCATTTT.

This clonotype was picked up many times. The gene calls are TRBV5-6 and TRBJ1-1; D gene unclear. Germline V CDR1 and CDR2: SGHDT, YYEEEE. There are 13 residues in the CDR3. Trimming removed 2 bases at V and 6 bases at J, with 11 bases between. The DNA for the CDR3 is TGTGCCAGCAGCTTCGGATCGGACCCTGAAGCTTTCTTT. Its translation is CASSFGSDPEAFF.

This clonotype has at least ten counts. The chain combines TRBV10-1 with TRBJ2-3, with 9 bases identical to TRBD1. Germline values: CDR1 WNHNN, CDR2 SYGVQD (reference sequence). The CDR3 length is 14 residues. The junction had 3 bases not matched to a gene; V was cut back by 6 bases and J by 2 bases. The CDR3 region is CASRGDRVTDTQYF. The DNA for the CDR3 is TGCGCCAGCAGAGGGGACAGGGTCACAGATACGCAGTATTTT.

The J gene is TRBJ1-2, the V gene TRBV7-2; no firm D call. Germline V lookup: CDR1 SGHTA, CDR2 FQGNSA. CDR3 size: 16 residues. Between the trimmed V and J ends, which lost 5 bases and 3 bases, there was a span of 19 bases. The CDR3 DNA sequence: TGTGCCAGCAGCGTACCCGGCAGAGTTATACACTATGGCTACACCTTC. Protein: CASSVPGRVIHYGYTF.

The chain is built from TRBV20-1 and TRBJ1-4; the match to TRBD1 covers 7 bases. After removal of 3 bases from V and 0 bases from J, the junction contained 4 bases not matched to a gene. Looked up from germline, CDR1 is DFQATT and CDR2 is SNEGSKA (reference sequence). The CDR3 sequence is 15 residues long. CDR3 residues: CSARDRSTTNEKLFF. The DNA for the CDR3 is TGCAGTGCTAGGGACAGGTCTACAACTAATGAAAAACTGTTTTTT.

The sample holds many counts of this clonotype. The chain combines TRBV5-5 with TRBJ1-1, with D hard to call. V lost 4 bases and J 6 bases, leaving 19 bases between the germline ends. Germline-derived CDR1 and CDR2 are SGHKS and YYEKEE (reference sequence). The CDR3 is 15 residues long. The CDR3 bases are TGTGCCAGCAGCCGTGACCCCGGGGTCCTTCCTGAAGCTTTCTTT. As protein: CASSRDPGVLPEAFF. Looking up the rest from reference TRBV5-5 and TRBJ1-1 gives the full variable domain: DAGVTQSPTHLIKTRGQQVTLRCSPISGHKSVSWYQQVLGQGPQFIFQYYEKEERGRGNFPDRFSARQFPNYSSELNVNALLLGDSALYLCASSRDPGVLPEAFFGQGTRLTVV.

The chain employs TRBV5-1 and TRBJ2-1; 7 bases match TRBD2. This CDR3 spans 15 amino acids. Germline V gives CDR1 SGHRS, CDR2 YFSETQ. The V and J ends lost 3 bases and 6 bases, in that order; junction bases with no gene match: 9. The CDR3 region is CASSSQPGLTNEQFF. The CDR3 coding sequence is TGCGCCAGCAGCTCTCAACCGGGACTAACCAATGAGCAGTTCTTC.

This chain connects TRBV28 to TRBJ2-3, with a possible D match to TRBD2 (5 bases). This CDR3 has 15 amino acids. Trimming removed 3 bases at V and 4 bases at J, with 14 bases between. Germline V CDR1 and CDR2: MDHEN, SYDVKM. The CDR3 sequence: CASSFRGPLADTQYF. Here the CDR3 DNA reads TGTGCCAGCAGTTTTCGGGGTCCCTTGGCAGATACGCAGTATTTT.

This clonotype was counted a few times. The chain carries TRBV20-1 and TRBJ2-1, with 7 bases aligning to TRBD2. Looked up from germline, CDR1 is DFQATT and CDR2 is SNEGSKA (reference sequence). V lost 1 base and J lost 7; bases outside the gene matches: 7. This CDR3 is 14 amino acids long. CDR3 sequence reads: CSARGGGRGNEQFF. The CDR3 DNA reads as TGCAGTGCTAGAGGTGGAGGGAGGGGAAATGAGCAGTTCTTC.

J is TRBJ2-1 and V is TRBV15; TRBD1 aligns across 8 bases. There are 15 residues in the CDR3. V lost 4 bases to trimming and J lost 4 bases; unmatched junction nucleotides: 6. Per the germline V gene, CDR1 is LNHNV and CDR2 is YYDKDF (reference sequence). The CDR3 is CATSIRQGTYNEQFF. The CDR3 nucleotides read TGTGCCACCAGCATTCGACAGGGGACATACAATGAGCAGTTCTTC.

This rearrangement joins TRBV12-3 or TRBV12-4 to TRBJ2-5; no definite D call. This CDR3 comprises 12 residues. V gave up 5 bases and J gave up 5 bases, with 9 bases separating them. CDR3 bases: TGTGCCAGCAGTCGCTCCCACGAGACCCAGTACTTC. Translating it yields CASSRSHETQYF.

The V call is TRBV12-3 or TRBV12-4, the J call TRBJ2-4, with a possible D match to TRBD2 (5 bases). The CDR3 contains 13 residues. Trimming shortened V by 6 bases and J by 5 bases, and 11 bases separated the two germline ends. The CDR3 nucleotides are TGTGCCAGCAGATCGAGGGTGGAAAACATTCAGTACTTC. This encodes CASRSRVENIQYF.

Worth noting for this clonotype: Since a much larger clone is just one base distant, this may be a read error. V and J are TRBV5-1 and TRBJ2-7; D ambiguous. Germline lookup yields CDR1 SGHRS and CDR2 YFSETQ. The CDR3 contains 13 residues. With 0 bases removed from V and 6 bases from J, the gap between germline ends came to 10 bases. CDR3 in amino acids: CASSLEGLGEQYV. In nucleotides, the CDR3 is TGCGCCAGCAGCTTGGAAGGGCTCGGCGAGCAGTACGTC.

This clonotype came up many times. CDR3 loop: CASSFDMNTEAFF. CDR3 sequence (DNA): TGCGCCAGCAGCTTCGACATGAACACTGAAGCTTTCTTT. V is TRBV5-1 and J is TRBJ1-1, with D unresolved. The CDR3 sequence is 13 residues long. The V gene's germline CDR1 is SGHRS and CDR2 YFSETQ. V was cut by 2 bases and J by 0 bases, with 5 bases left in between.

This sequence joins TRBV5-1 and TRBJ2-2; D is undetermined. Germline V gene lookup returns CDR1 SGHRS and CDR2 YFSETQ. The CDR3 sequence is 14 residues long. The V and J ends lost 0 bases and 2 bases respectively, with 5 bases between them. CDR3 DNA sequence: TGCGCCAGCAGCTTGGAGAAAAACACCGGGGAGCTGTTTTTT. It encodes CASSLEKNTGELFF.

This clonotype was picked up many times. The chain couples TRBV10-2 to TRBJ1-1; tentatively, D is TRBD1 (5 bases). The CDR3 consists of 14 residues. Germline CDR1 and CDR2: WSHSY and SAAADI. Trimming pared 8 bases from V and 0 bases from J, leaving 13 bases between. The CDR3 loop is CASGGNGVNTEAFF. The CDR3 region has the DNA TGCGCCAGCGGGGGTAATGGGGTGAACACTGAAGCTTTCTTT.

This clonotype was seen a few times. The J gene is TRBJ2-2, the V gene TRBV5-1, with unresolved D. CDR3 size: 14 residues. V was pared by 0 bases and J by 6 bases, with 9 bases between. CDR1 SGHRS and CDR2 YFSETQ come from the germline V gene. CDR3 region: CASSLEHGPGELFF. CDR3 nucleotides: TGCGCCAGCAGCTTGGAGCACGGTCCCGGGGAGCTGTTTTTT.

This clonotype came up a few times. The chain links TRBV27 to TRBJ2-5; 7 bases fit TRBD2. This CDR3 has 14 residues. CDR1 is MNHEY, CDR2 SMNVEV, per germline (reference sequence). V lost 2 bases, J lost 4 bases, and 4 bases stayed unmatched. The CDR3 nucleotides read TGTGCCAGCAGTTTAAATTGGGGGGGAGAGACCCAGTACTTC. Translation: CASSLNWGGETQYF.

The V and J genes are TRBV11-2 and TRBJ2-5; D may be TRBD1 or TRBD2 (6 bases each). V dropped 3 bases and J dropped 4 bases, with 15 bases sitting between them. The CDR3 totals 15 residues. Germline CDR1 is SGHAT and CDR2 is FQNNGV. The CDR3 loop is CASSFGGDSLETQYF. CDR3 DNA sequence: TGTGCCAGCAGCTTCGGGGGCGACAGTTTAGAGACCCAGTACTTC.

The gene calls are TRBV12-3 or TRBV12-4 and TRBJ2-7; tentative D call: TRBD2 (7 bases). CDR3 length equals 13 residues. V lost 6 bases and J 3 bases, leaving 12 bases between the germline ends. CDR3 region: CASSPGGVYEQYV. DNA for the CDR3: TGTGCCAGCAGCCCGGGGGGCGTCTACGAGCAGTACGTC.

This clonotype was seen more than once but under ten times. The chain carries TRBV12-3 or TRBV12-4 and TRBJ1-2; the match to TRBD1 covers 9 bases. The trim removed 3 bases at V and 8 bases at J, leaving 4 bases unmatched. This CDR3 comprises 13 residues. CDR3 sequence: CASSFGQGRGYTF. CDR3 in DNA: TGTGCCAGCAGTTTCGGACAGGGGAGGGGCTACACCTTC.

The V call is TRBV12-3 or TRBV12-4, the J call TRBJ1-5, with 9 nucleotides matching TRBD1. Losses at the gene ends were 6 bases for V and 4 bases for J; bases not matched to a gene: 7. The CDR3 totals 15 residues. The CDR3 DNA follows: TGTGCCAGCAGCCTCGGGACAGGGCAAAATCAGCCCCAGCATTTT. Translation: CASSLGTGQNQPQHF.